The clone carrying this T cell receptor (beta chain) has just a few counts. Its antigen is unidentified. As the sequencing template, cDNA was produced by extracting RNA and reverse transcribing it. Using immunoSEQ multiplex PCR, the repertoire was profiled, and TCRdb retains in-frame clones only, with some absent. The sample records over 100,000 clones, roughly 55% being singletons. Noted treatment: oral pan-JAK inhibitor, 5-10 mg twice daily. Sorted out of PBMCs were CD4+ T cells and CD8+ T cells. The CDR3 loop spans 12 amino acids. Germline CDR1 is SQVTM and CDR2 is ANQGSEA. This record belongs to a study of CD8+ T cells in alopecia areata. Findings and limits, study-wide: Tofacitinib significantly brought down scalp clonality and expanded CD8+ clones among top 100. In lesional scalp, particularly from alopecia totalis/universalis, clonality was higher than in normal scalp.

The sequence derives from a human donor with alopecia areata. J is TRBJ2-1 and V is TRBV29-1; 8 positions match TRBD2. The material was CD8+ T cells sorted from blood, obtained at week 24, from a patient treated with tofacitinib. CDR3 in amino acids: CGLLAGGNEQFF. Written as DNA, the CDR3 is TGCGGACTGCTTGCGGGAGGTAATGAGCAGTTCTTC.